Listed below are T cell receptor beta chains from one sample, sequenced in a study of blood T cell repertoires in COVID-19. The data were produced by immunoSEQ multiplex PCR, yet TCRdb's version contains in-frame clones alone and is incomplete. Of around 260,000 clones listed, about 80% are singletons. Material for sequencing was PBMCs or T cells enriched from blood (not recorded which). The source of these receptors is a man younger than 40 with acute COVID-19. Both conserved end residues are part of each CDR3. The D gene is left open where the match is weak. Size is omitted from some rows. Given values are once, few, many or a class for expanded clones.

few TRBJ2-5 NA TRBV7-6 CASSFLRGEGIGKATQYF TGTGCCAGCAGCTTCCTCAGGGGTGAGGGGATCGGTAAGGCGACCCAGTACTTC
once TRBJ2-1 NA TRBV6-5 CASSLREGGYNEQFF TGTGCCAGCAGCCTTCGGGAAGGTGGCTACAATGAGCAGTTCTTC
NA TRBJ2-1 TRBD2 TRBV3-1/TRBV3-2 CASSHKLAGEMYEQFF TGTGCCAGCAGCCACAAACTAGCGGGAGAAATGTATGAGCAGTTCTTC
NA TRBJ1-2 TRBD1 TRBV27 CASSLRDRGRMKDNYGYTF TGTGCCAGCAGTTTACGGGACAGGGGGAGAATGAAAGACAACTATGGCTACACCTTC
NA TRBJ1-1 NA TRBV5-6 CASSLVRRVPTEAFF TGTGCCAGCAGCTTGGTCCGGCGGGTCCCCACTGAAGCTTTCTTT
NA TRBJ2-5 TRBD1 TRBV2 CASRMDRGRAETQYF TGTGCCAGCAGAATGGACAGGGGGCGGGCGGAGACCCAGTACTTC
NA TRBJ1-1 TRBD1 TRBV30 CAWVNRGLNTEAFF TGTGCCTGGGTTAACAGGGGATTGAACACTGAAGCTTTCTTT
once TRBJ2-1 NA TRBV11-2 CASSPSRNEQFF TGTGCCAGCAGCCCATCTCGGAATGAGCAGTTCTTC
NA TRBJ2-3 NA TRBV6-5 CASRQGRDTQYF TGTGCCAGCAGACAGGGTCGGGATACGCAGTATTTT
NA TRBJ2-3 TRBD2 TRBV24-1 CATSDTILAGGADTQYF TGTGCCACCAGTGATACTATATTAGCGGGAGGAGCAGATACGCAGTATTTT
NA TRBJ1-3 TRBD1 TRBV19 CASSTGTVLGNTIYF TGTGCCAGTAGTACCGGGACAGTACTTGGAAACACCATATATTTT
NA TRBJ2-1 TRBD1 TRBV5-1 CASSLLGQGPNEQFF TGTGCCAGCAGCTTGTTAGGACAGGGCCCCAATGAGCAGTTCTTC
NA TRBJ1-1 NA TRBV19 CASSIDGSGNSAFF TGTGCCAGTAGTATAGATGGATCGGGGAACTCGGCTTTCTTT
NA TRBJ1-3 TRBD1 TRBV12-5 CASGLATTDRRDGNTIYF TGTGCTAGTGGTTTGGCTACTACGGACAGGCGAGACGGAAACACCATATATTTT
NA TRBJ2-2 NA TRBV2 CASSRLETGELFF TGTGCCAGCAGTCGACTAGAGACCGGGGAGCTGTTTTTT
once TRBJ2-3 NA TRBV29-1 CSVGSSDTQYF TGCAGCGTAGGGAGTTCAGATACGCAGTATTTT
NA TRBJ2-3 TRBD1 TRBV5-4 CASSVGPGQGRITDTQYF TGTGCCAGCAGCGTGGGACCGGGACAGGGTAGAATCACAGATACGCAGTATTTT
NA TRBJ1-1 NA TRBV21-1 CASSKMSGSDTEAFF TGTGCCAGCAGCAAAATGTCGGGATCGGACACTGAAGCTTTCTTT
NA TRBJ2-3 TRBD2 TRBV27 CASSSLPSGGATDTQYF TGTGCCAGCAGTTCCCTCCCCAGCGGGGGGGCCACAGATACGCAGTATTTT
NA TRBJ1-3 NA TRBV19 CASSIGIGGSSGNTIYF TGTGCCAGTAGTATAGGTATCGGCGGGTCGTCTGGAAACACCATATATTTT
NA TRBJ1-2 NA TRBV27 CASSPSPVNYGYTF TGTGCCAGCAGTCCATCCCCGGTGAACTATGGCTACACCTTC
NA TRBJ1-4 TRBD1 TRBV7-9 CASSLQGAGEKLFF TGTGCCAGCAGCTTACAGGGGGCCGGTGAAAAACTGTTTTTT
NA TRBJ2-1 TRBD2 TRBV19 CASSIAGGPYEQFF TGTGCCAGTAGTATAGCGGGAGGGCCCTATGAGCAGTTCTTC
NA TRBJ1-1 NA TRBV18 CASSPIRENTEAFF TGTGCCAGCTCGCCAATCCGGGAGAACACTGAAGCTTTCTTT
NA TRBJ1-3 NA TRBV3-1/TRBV3-2 CASSQDNHRAVNTIYF TGTGCCAGCAGCCAAGATAATCACAGGGCGGTGAACACCATATATTTT
NA TRBJ2-1 NA TRBV6-2/TRBV6-3 CASSYEAGKRDEQFF TGTGCCAGCAGTTACGAGGCAGGAAAGAGGGATGAGCAGTTCTTC
NA TRBJ1-2 TRBD1 TRBV19 CASSGGTGVVRGYTF TGTGCCAGTAGTGGCGGGACAGGGGTAGTTCGTGGCTACACCTTC
NA TRBJ2-4 NA TRBV7-9 CASSTGQKAGYIQYF TGTGCCAGCAGCACAGGACAGAAGGCTGGGTACATTCAGTACTTC
NA TRBJ2-3 TRBD2 TRBV11-3 CASSALSGSSDTQYF TGTGCCAGCAGCGCCCTTAGCGGGAGCTCAGATACGCAGTATTTT
NA TRBJ2-2 TRBD2 TRBV3-1/TRBV3-2 CASSYKGLAGVFF TGTGCCAGCAGCTATAAGGGACTAGCGGGAGTGTTTTTT
once TRBJ1-6 NA TRBV30 CAYIGGSYNSPLHF TGTGCCTACATAGGGGGCTCCTATAATTCACCCCTCCACTTT
NA TRBJ1-4 NA TRBV7-9 CASSASGGNNEKLFF TGTGCCAGCAGCGCATCCGGCGGGAATAATGAAAAACTGTTTTTT
NA TRBJ2-1 TRBD1 TRBV5-1 CASSSRDRGNEQFF TGTGCCAGCAGCTCCCGGGACAGGGGAAATGAGCAGTTCTTC
NA TRBJ1-2 NA TRBV7-2 CASSFEGRPNYGYTF TGTGCCAGCAGCTTCGAAGGGAGGCCTAACTATGGCTACACCTTC
NA TRBJ1-2 TRBD1 TRBV14 CASSQDPGDRGFRRLDGYTF TGTGCCAGCAGCCAAGATCCAGGAGACAGGGGATTTCGTAGGTTGGATGGCTACACCTTC
NA TRBJ1-1 NA TRBV30 CAWKFRGNTEAFF TGTGCCTGGAAATTCAGGGGTAACACTGAAGCTTTCTTT
NA TRBJ1-3 NA TRBV11-2 CASSSQAGPPGNTIYF TGTGCCAGCAGCTCACAAGCAGGGCCACCTGGAAACACCATATATTTT
NA TRBJ1-2 TRBD1 TRBV5-5 CASKYQGGAHYGYTF TGTGCCAGCAAGTACCAGGGGGGAGCGCACTATGGCTACACCTTC
NA TRBJ2-3 NA TRBV5-1 CASSLLASSTDTQYF TGTGCCAGCAGCTTACTCGCGAGTAGCACAGATACGCAGTATTTT
NA TRBJ1-2 TRBD1 TRBV7-9 CASSLQIPGQGEDGYTF TGTGCCAGCAGCTTACAGATTCCGGGACAGGGGGAAGATGGCTACACCTTC
NA TRBJ2-6 NA TRBV4-1 CASSQELSGANVLTF TGCGCCAGCAGCCAAGAACTCTCTGGGGCCAACGTCCTGACTTTC
NA TRBJ1-4 NA TRBV12-3/TRBV12-4 CASTGQREKLFF TGTGCCAGCACTGGGCAACGAGAAAAACTGTTTTTT
once TRBJ1-1 TRBD1 TRBV5-5 CASSLFSGGEGTEAFF TGTGCCAGCAGCTTGTTCTCAGGGGGCGAAGGGACTGAAGCTTTCTTT
NA TRBJ2-1 TRBD2 TRBV6-4 CASSDSAGGPLGEQFF TGTGCCAGCAGTGACTCAGCGGGAGGGCCATTAGGAGAGCAGTTCTTC
NA TRBJ2-3 TRBD1 TRBV18 CASSPRGQGPDTQYF TGTGCCAGCTCACCCCGAGGACAGGGGCCAGATACGCAGTATTTT
NA TRBJ2-3 NA TRBV20-1 CSAREDSTQYF TGCAGTGCTAGAGAGGACAGCACGCAGTATTTT